The 25 T cell receptor beta chains reported below all come from one sample, sequenced in a study of shared clonotypes between healthy human individuals (dated by TCRdb to between 2020 and 2021). CD8 naive samples consisted of CD45RO-negative cells that were positively selected for CCR7, yielding a CD45RA+CCR7+ population without TemRA cells. Receptor amplification or capture employed the immunoSEQ multiplex PCR assay. This immuneACCESS table, as held by TCRdb, lists in-frame sequences with V and J called but not all clones. Of the missing ones, under half trace to an unresolved V gene in checked studies; the others have no known cause. The sample has approximately 2,200,000 clones on record, under 95% of them singletons. The ten largest clones represent about 1.8% of the sample. Sample: naive CD8+ T cells from PBMCs. In light of the paper, this sample's cell subset or site label describes: CD45RA+CCR7+. The receptor source for this set is a man aged 18 to 29 in good health. Some clones in this sample may be carry-over from other donors' samples.

The genes are TRBV14 and TRBJ2-3; 10 nucleotides agree with TRBD2. This CDR3 region has 19 residues. Germline V gene sequence: CDR1 SGHDN, CDR2 FVKESK. After removal of 5 bases from V and 9 bases from J, the junction contained 23 bases not matched to a gene. CDR3 residues: CASSKGLASSLSAFMTQYF. CDR3 DNA sequence: TGTGCCAGCAGCAAGGGACTAGCGTCTTCCCTCTCGGCCTTCATGACGCAGTATTTT.

The rearrangement uses TRBV28 and TRBJ2-5; 8 nucleotides match TRBD2. Germline CDR1 reads MDHEN; CDR2 reads SYDVKM. This CDR3 comprises 19 residues. J was trimmed by 1 base and V by 1 base; bases with no gene match: 14. The DNA of the CDR3 is TGTGCCAGCAGTTTATCGATTCACCCTAGCGGGCAATTCCAAGAGACCCAGTACTTC. Its translation: CASSLSIHPSGQFQETQYF.

The chain recombines TRBV5-1 with TRBJ2-5; perhaps TRBD1 as D (6 bases). The CDR3 totals 16 residues. Trimming pared 4 bases from V and 7 bases from J, leaving 23 bases between. In germline, CDR1 is SGHRS, CDR2 YFSETQ. DNA for the CDR3: TGCGCCAGCAGCCTCCACCGGGACACCGACCGTGGGACCCAGTACTTC. Translating it yields CASSLHRDTDRGTQYF.

This clone was seen more than once but under ten times. The chain combines TRBV7-8 with TRBJ1-2, with a weak D call TRBD1 (5 bases). The germline V gene has CDR1 SGHVS and CDR2 FQNEAQ. CDR3 length: 15 amino acids. Trimming stripped 5 bases from V and 1 base from J, with 14 bases between. CDR3 sequence (DNA): TGTGCCAGCAGCCCCGTGGGGACGGGTAACTATGGCTACACCTTC. Protein sequence: CASSPVGTGNYGYTF. Based on the CDR3 plus reference TRBV7-8 and TRBJ1-2, the full variable domain is GAGVSQSPRYKVAKRGQDVALRCDPISGHVSLFWYQQALGQGPEFLTYFQNEAQLDKSGLPSDRFFAERPEGSVSTLKIQRTQQEDSAVYLCASSPVGTGNYGYTFGSGTRLTVV.

The chain has TRBV5-4 and TRBJ1-1, with TRBD1 identical over 11 bases. This CDR3 has 18 amino acids. Germline V gene data show CDR1 as SGHNT and CDR2 as YYREEE (reference sequence). V shed 4 bases and J 0 bases; nucleotides not matched to a gene: 11. DNA for the CDR3: TGTGCCAGCAGCACAGAGGACAGGGGGCACAGGGTGAACACTGAAGCTTTCTTT. Its protein product is CASSTEDRGHRVNTEAFF.

V gene TRBV5-8 combines with J gene TRBJ2-7; 8 nucleotides match TRBD1. J was trimmed by 3 bases and V by 0 bases; bases with no gene match: 2. The CDR3 sequence is 14 residues long. Per the germline V gene, CDR1 is SGHTS and CDR2 is YDEGEE. CDR3 sequence: CASSLEQGVYEQYF. In DNA, the CDR3 is TGTGCCAGCAGCTTGGAACAGGGGGTCTACGAGCAGTACTTC.

The V call is TRBV29-1, the J call TRBJ2-1; D may be TRBD1 (6 bases). The ends were cut back, 3 bases at V and 0 bases at J, with 12 bases in the middle. Per the germline V gene, CDR1 is SQVTM and CDR2 is ANQGSEA. CDR3 size: 15 residues. The CDR3 coding sequence is TGCAGCGTTGAGAAGACAGGAAACTCCTACAATGAGCAGTTCTTC. Translation gives CSVEKTGNSYNEQFF.

The rearrangement links TRBV27 to TRBJ1-6; a weak D match, TRBD1 (6 bases). From germline, CDR1 is MNHEY and CDR2 SMNVEV (reference sequence). The V end was cut by 7 bases, the J end by 0 bases, with 13 bases between. The CDR3 is 16 amino acids. Here the CDR3 reads CASTPDRNSYNSPLHF. The CDR3 bases are TGTGCCAGCACCCCGGACAGAAACTCCTATAATTCACCCCTCCACTTT.

The chain uses TRBV6-4 and TRBJ2-1, with 7 positions matching TRBD2. The CDR3 covers 15 residues. Trimming took 4 bases from V and 5 from J; bases not matched to a gene: 8. CDR1 is MRHNA, CDR2 SNTAGT, per germline. The CDR3 coding sequence is TGTGCCAGCAGTGGAAGGAGCGGGGTTAACAATGAGCAGTTCTTC. This encodes CASSGRSGVNNEQFF.

V usage is TRBV28 and J usage is TRBJ2-7; D may be TRBD1 (6 bases). The CDR3 runs to 15 residues. In germline, CDR1 is MDHEN, CDR2 SYDVKM. Between the trimmed V and J ends, which lost 6 bases and 2 bases, there was a span of 17 bases. CDR3 sequence reads: CASSPRDTIPYEQYF. The CDR3 DNA reads TGTGCCAGCAGCCCCCGGGACACCATTCCCTACGAGCAGTACTTC.

The chain couples TRBV28 to TRBJ2-3, with 7 bases aligning to TRBD2. Germline V CDR1 and CDR2: MDHEN, SYDVKM. The CDR3 runs to 16 residues. J lost 1 base, V lost 3 bases, and 7 bases had no gene match. CDR3 sequence reads: CASSFPREGGTDTQYF. The CDR3 coding sequence is TGTGCCAGCAGTTTCCCTAGGGAGGGAGGCACAGATACGCAGTATTTT.

DNA for the CDR3: TGTGCCAGCAGCTTAGGAGGGTCCGCTTTCTTT. This codes for CASSLGGSAFF. The chain joins TRBV7-2 to TRBJ1-1; D is undetermined. The CDR3 consists of 11 residues. CDR1 is SGHTA, CDR2 FQGNSA, per germline. The V end lost 1 base, the J end lost 11 bases, and 8 bases lay between the germline ends.

The V gene is TRBV9, the J gene TRBJ2-7; D gene unclear. This CDR3 has 15 residues. Germline values: CDR1 SGDLS, CDR2 YYNGEE. V was cut by 4 bases and J by 0 bases, with 14 bases left in between. The chain's CDR3 is CASSSPRLISYEQYF. Here the CDR3 DNA reads TGTGCCAGCAGCTCCCCGAGACTTATCTCCTACGAGCAGTACTTC.

The rearrangement uses TRBV28 and TRBJ2-7, with D possibly being TRBD2 (5 bases). This CDR3 comprises 14 residues. CDR1 is MDHEN and CDR2 is SYDVKM in the germline V gene. V gave up 5 bases and J gave up 5 bases, with 16 bases separating them. This CDR3 is CASSNRFTGDEQYF. The CDR3 nucleotides are TGTGCCAGCAGTAACCGGTTTACCGGGGACGAGCAGTACTTC. Full variable domain (outside the CDR3, taken from reference TRBV28 and TRBJ2-7): DVKVTQSSRYLVKRTGEKVFLECVQDMDHENMFWYRQDPGLGLRLIYFSYDVKMKEKGDIPEGYSVSREKKERFSLILESASTNQTSMYLCASSNRFTGDEQYFGPGTRLTVT.

This chain connects TRBV4-2 to TRBJ2-1, with 7 bases matching TRBD2. Germline values: CDR1 LGHNA, CDR2 YNFKEQ. The CDR3 loop spans 13 amino acids. V shed 1 base and J 9 bases; nucleotides not matched to a gene: 3. CDR3 DNA: TGTGCCAGCAGCCAAGGAGGGGAGGGTGAGCAGTTCTTC. As protein: CASSQGGEGEQFF.

V gene TRBV27 combines with J gene TRBJ2-7; 12 bases line up with TRBD2. Germline V lookup: CDR1 MNHEY, CDR2 SMNVEV (reference sequence). The CDR3 runs to 17 residues. V lost 2 bases, J lost 5 bases, and 10 bases stayed unmatched. CDR3 DNA: TGTGCCAGCAGTTTAATTCTAGCGGGAGGGCCTTCCCACGAGCAGTACTTC. It codes for CASSLILAGGPSHEQYF.

This chain links TRBV21-1 with TRBJ1-5. TRBV21-1 is termed a pseudogene. The CDR3 consists of 16 residues. In DNA, the CDR3 is TGTGCCAGCAGCCTTCACCCGGGGGAAGGTATTCAGCCCCAGCATTTT. Protein: CASSLHPGEGIQPQHF.

The CDR3 spells CASSLGSYGANVLTF. CDR3 sequence (DNA): TGTGCCAGCAGCTTAGGGTCGTATGGGGCCAACGTCCTGACTTTC. This rearrangement joins TRBV11-3 to TRBJ2-6, with unresolved D. The CDR3 length is 15 residues. Germline V CDR1 and CDR2: SGHNT, YENEEA. V dropped 1 base and J dropped 3 bases, with 7 bases sitting between them.

This sequence joins TRBV4-1 and TRBJ2-1, with a tentative D call TRBD2 (7 bases). V lost 4 bases and J 0 bases, leaving 16 bases between the germline ends. Germline V gives CDR1 MGHRA, CDR2 YSYEKL. This CDR3 comprises 17 residues. Here the CDR3 DNA reads TGCGCCAGCAGCCTTCCTAGCGGAGGGGGCTCCTACAATGAGCAGTTCTTC. It yields the protein CASSLPSGGGSYNEQFF.

J is TRBJ1-5 and V is TRBV27; D is perhaps TRBD1 (5 bases). The CDR3 has 12 amino acids. Trimming shortened V by 10 bases and J by 6 bases, and 13 bases separated the two germline ends. Germline V gene sequence: CDR1 MNHEY, CDR2 SMNVEV (reference sequence). CDR3 DNA: TGTGCCACCTCGGGGGGTGGTCAGCCCCAGCATTTT. Protein sequence: CATSGGGQPQHF.

The chain combines TRBV13 with TRBJ2-2; 10 bases map to TRBD2. V lost 5 bases to trimming and J lost 6 bases; unmatched junction nucleotides: 6. Germline V gene lookup returns CDR1 PRHDT and CDR2 FYEKMQ (reference sequence). This CDR3 spans 15 amino acids. CDR3 bases: TGTGCCAGCAGCCCTGGGACTAGCGACGCCGGGGAGCTGTTTTTT. Its protein product is CASSPGTSDAGELFF.

The chain recombines TRBV2 with TRBJ1-1; D ambiguous. The CDR3 length is 17 residues. CDR1 and CDR2 (germline): SNHLY, FYNNEI. Trimming took 0 bases from V and 7 from J, leaving 21 bases between them. The CDR3 DNA sequence: TGTGCCAGCAGTGAAGCGCTTCAGGAGGACCCCACCTTTGAAGCTTTCTTT. This encodes CASSEALQEDPTFEAFF.

The V gene is TRBV7-9, the J gene TRBJ2-7, with a weak D call TRBD2 (5 bases). The V gene lost 2 bases and the J gene lost 3 bases, with 11 bases spanning the gap. The CDR3 has 14 amino acids. Germline loops: CDR1 SEHNR, CDR2 FQNEAQ (reference sequence). The CDR3 here is CASSLSGVFYEQYF. CDR3 bases: TGTGCCAGCAGCTTATCCGGGGTTTTCTACGAGCAGTACTTC.

With regard to this clone: Other DNA variants within this sample encode the same CDR3. The genes are TRBV6-6 and TRBJ2-3, with D tentatively TRBD2 (6 bases). The CDR3 contains 13 residues. Germline assignment: CDR1 MNHNY and CDR2 SVGAGI (reference sequence). With 3 bases removed from V and 4 bases from J, the gap between germline ends came to 8 bases. The CDR3 is CASSYSGADTQYF. The CDR3 bases are TGTGCCAGCAGTTATTCGGGGGCAGATACGCAGTATTTT.

The chain uses TRBV9 and TRBJ2-1, with D tentatively TRBD2 (7 bases). Germline loops: CDR1 SGDLS, CDR2 YYNGEE. This CDR3 has 14 amino acids. V was cut by 1 base and J by 8 bases, with 13 bases left in between. The CDR3 sequence is CASSVSTGRDEQFF. CDR3 coding DNA: TGTGCCAGCAGCGTAAGTACAGGGAGGGATGAGCAGTTCTTC.